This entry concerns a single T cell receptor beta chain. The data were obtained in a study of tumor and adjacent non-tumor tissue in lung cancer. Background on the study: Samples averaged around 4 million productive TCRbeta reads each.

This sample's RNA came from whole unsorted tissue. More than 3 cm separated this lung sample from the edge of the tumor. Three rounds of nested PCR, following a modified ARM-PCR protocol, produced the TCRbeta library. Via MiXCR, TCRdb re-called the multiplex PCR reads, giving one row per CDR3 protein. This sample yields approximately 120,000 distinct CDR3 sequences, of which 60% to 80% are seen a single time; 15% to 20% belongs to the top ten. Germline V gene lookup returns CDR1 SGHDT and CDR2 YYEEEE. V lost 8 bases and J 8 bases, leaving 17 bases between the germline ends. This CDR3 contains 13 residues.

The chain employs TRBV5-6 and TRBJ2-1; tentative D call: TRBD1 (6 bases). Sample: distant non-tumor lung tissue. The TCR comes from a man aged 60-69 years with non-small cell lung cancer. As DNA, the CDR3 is TGTGCCAGTAGTTGGCAGGGGACCGATGAGCAGTTCTTC. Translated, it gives CASSWQGTDEQFF.